This T cell receptor (beta chain) was sequenced for a study of shared clonotypes between healthy human individuals. The method was immunoSEQ multiplex PCR; TCRdb's version includes in-frame clones alone and lacks a portion of them. The profile shows some 2.4 million clones, roughly 93% of them singletons. CDR1 and CDR2 (germline): LNHDA, SQIVND (reference sequence). V lost 7 bases and J lost 4; bases outside the gene matches: 6. This CDR3 region has 13 residues. This sequence joins TRBV19 and TRBJ1-2, with 7 nucleotides matching TRBD1. This clonotype was obtained from a man between 18 and 29 years old in good health. Some clones in this sample may be carry-over from other donors' samples. Input material: naive CD4+ T cells from PBMCs. Subset: CD45RA+ positively selected. The CDR3 bases are TGTGCCAGTACCCCGGGACAGCTCTATGGCTACACCTTC. It translates to CASTPGQLYGYTF.